This entry is about one T cell receptor beta chain. This sample was included in a study of technical replicates of blood from a few donors. Libraries were prepared by immunoSEQ multiplex PCR; TCRdb keeps only in-frame clonotypes and omits some of them. The sample yields around 75,000 clones, 85% to 95% seen once. This CDR3 region has 13 residues. The V and J ends lost 8 bases and 3 bases respectively, with 13 bases between them. Germline assignment: CDR1 SEHNR and CDR2 FQNEAQ (reference sequence). The TCR originated in a human donor in good health. Specimen: T cells isolated from PBMCs. V usage is TRBV7-9 and J usage is TRBJ1-2; D is unclear. CDR3 DNA sequence: TGTGCCAGCTCAAAGGAGAACCACTATGGCTACACCTTC. Amino acid sequence: CASSKENHYGYTF.